Below are 22 T cell receptor beta chains sequenced from a single sample in a study of control samples from healthy donors and cancer patients. Profiled with immunoSEQ multiplex PCR; TCRdb holds only in-frame clones, not every one. The sample has about 110,000 clones; about nine tenths are singletons. The sample consisted of blood. These receptors all stem from a human donor in good health. The donor label of this sample is uncertain.

This clone was found a few times. The DNA of the CDR3 is TGCGCCAGCAGCCAACAACGACATAGCTCCTACGAGCAGTACGTC. As protein: CASSQQRHSSYEQYV. This chain links TRBV4-1 with TRBJ2-7; D not certain. The CDR3 contains 15 residues. The V end lost 2 bases, the J end lost 0 bases, and 11 bases lay between the germline ends. Germline assignment: CDR1 MGHRA and CDR2 YSYEKL.

The chain has TRBV20-1 and TRBJ1-1; D unclear. Trimming removed 5 bases at V and 3 bases at J, with 7 bases between. Germline CDR1 and CDR2: DFQATT and SNEGSKA (reference sequence). This CDR3 comprises 11 residues. The CDR3 DNA reads TGCAGTGCTTTTGGGCACACTGAAGCTTTCTTT. This codes for CSAFGHTEAFF.

The CDR3 bases are TGTGCCAGCAGTTACTCTCCCCTTAGAGGCTACACCTTC. As protein: CASSYSPLRGYTF. The genes are TRBV6-6 and TRBJ1-2; no definite D call. V was cut by 0 bases and J by 8 bases, with 10 bases left in between. This CDR3 is 13 amino acids long. CDR1 and CDR2 from the germline V gene are MNHNY and SVGAGI (reference sequence).

This sequence joins TRBV5-1 and TRBJ2-1; the match to TRBD1 covers 10 bases. CDR1 is SGHRS, CDR2 YFSETQ, per germline. The CDR3 has 16 residues. The V and J ends lost 5 bases and 7 bases, in that order; junction bases with no gene match: 12. Written as DNA, the CDR3 is TGCGCCAGCAGTTCCGGACGGGACAGGGGCGAGAATGAGCAGTTCTTC. This encodes CASSSGRDRGENEQFF.

The chain is built from TRBV6-2 or TRBV6-3 and TRBJ1-3; D is undetermined. Germline values: CDR1 MNHEY, CDR2 SVGEGT. Trimming took 3 bases from V and 9 from J, leaving 15 bases between them. This CDR3 has 14 amino acids. CDR3 amino acids: CASSYWNSGGTIYF. The CDR3, as DNA: TGTGCCAGCAGTTATTGGAATTCCGGCGGCACCATATATTTT.

The J gene is TRBJ1-6, the V gene TRBV6-1, with D hard to call. The V and J ends lost 2 bases and 9 bases respectively, with 14 bases between them. Germline V lookup: CDR1 MNHNS, CDR2 SASEGT. The CDR3 is 15 amino acids. CDR3 sequence: CASSEPAGPGSPLHF. The CDR3 DNA reads TGTGCCAGCAGTGAACCGGCAGGCCCTGGTTCACCCCTCCACTTT.

CDR3 sequence (DNA): TGTGCCACCAGCAGGGCCACGCAAACACGGGGCTATGGCTACACCTTC. Translating gives CATSRATQTRGYGYTF. The chain has TRBV15 and TRBJ1-2; no clear D. The CDR3 runs 16 residues. Trimming cost V 3 bases and J 4 bases, with 18 bases left between them. Germline-derived CDR1 and CDR2 are LNHNV and YYDKDF (reference sequence).

In its sample, this clone was seen once. The chain links TRBV6-6 to TRBJ1-5; 9 bases match TRBD1. Losses at the gene ends were 5 bases for V and 4 bases for J; bases not matched to a gene: 6. Germline-derived CDR1 and CDR2 are MNHNY and SVGAGI (reference sequence). CDR3 length: 15 amino acids. CDR3 bases: TGTGCCAGCAGTCCAACAGGGGGCGGGAATCAGCCCCAGCATTTT. Translating it yields CASSPTGGGNQPQHF.

This clone was detected once. The chain uses TRBV5-1 and TRBJ1-1; D is possibly TRBD1 (5 bases). V shed 3 bases and J shed 8 bases, with 8 bases lying between them. CDR1 is SGHRS and CDR2 is YFSETQ in the germline V gene. This CDR3 comprises 11 residues. CDR3 region: CASSWAGEAFF. CDR3 DNA sequence: TGCGCCAGCAGCTGGGCAGGGGAAGCTTTCTTT.

In this sample, this clone turned up once. The rearrangement joins TRBV28 to TRBJ1-2; no clear D gene. The germline gives CDR1 MDHEN, CDR2 SYDVKM. V lost 1 base and J lost 0, with 9 bases in between. This CDR3 contains 15 residues. The CDR3: CASSLYAGPNYGYTF. Written as DNA, the CDR3 is TGTGCCAGCAGTTTATATGCAGGACCTAACTATGGCTACACCTTC.

This clone has only one observation. This chain uses TRBV12-3 or TRBV12-4 with TRBJ1-1; D ambiguous. V was pared by 3 bases and J by 3 bases, with 5 bases between. The CDR3 is 12 residues long. The CDR3 here is CASSLGYTEAFF. As DNA, the CDR3 is TGTGCCAGCAGTTTGGGGTACACTGAAGCTTTCTTT.

The rearrangement links TRBV6-1 to TRBJ2-1, with 7 bases aligning to TRBD1. J gave up 4 bases and V 5 bases, and 8 bases lay outside the gene matches. CDR3 length equals 15 residues. Germline CDR1 is MNHNS and CDR2 is SASEGT. The CDR3 loop is CASSPGQEQYNEQFF. Here the CDR3 DNA reads TGTGCCAGCAGTCCCGGACAGGAGCAGTACAATGAGCAGTTCTTC.

This chain connects TRBV6-5 to TRBJ2-7; 9 nucleotides align to TRBD1. The CDR3 runs 13 residues. Germline CDR1 MNHEY, CDR2 SVGAGI. The ends lost 6 bases at V and 4 bases at J; junction bases unmatched: 4. The CDR3 here is CASRLQGAYEQYF. CDR3 in DNA: TGTGCCAGCAGGTTACAGGGGGCTTACGAGCAGTACTTC.

This clone was detected once. The chain combines TRBV24-1 with TRBJ2-2; D gene unclear. CDR1 and CDR2 (germline): KGHDR, SFDVKD. The CDR3 length is 18 residues. Trimming removed 3 bases from V and 5 bases from J, with 21 bases in between. The CDR3 DNA reads TGTGCCACCAGTGATCCCTCCGGGCCAAGGGATCTTACCGGGGAGCTGTTTTTT. Translated, it gives CATSDPSGPRDLTGELFF.

The chain links TRBV24-1 to TRBJ1-2; D is unclear. Germline loops: CDR1 KGHDR, CDR2 SFDVKD. CDR3 size: 12 residues. V gave up 2 bases and J gave up 8 bases, with 8 bases separating them. In nucleotides, the CDR3 is TGTGCCACCAGTGATTCCCTTCAGGGCTACACCTTC. This sequence encodes CATSDSLQGYTF.

This chain links TRBV30 with TRBJ2-7; D tentatively fits TRBD1 or TRBD2 (5 bases each). Trimming removed 5 bases at V and 7 bases at J, with 21 bases between. The CDR3 covers 14 residues. Germline CDR1 reads GTSNPN; CDR2 reads SVGIG (reference sequence). The CDR3 bases are TGTGCCTGGGGGACCGGGATTCCGCTGAGGGAGCAGTACTTC. This sequence encodes CAWGTGIPLREQYF.

This clone has at least ten counts. The rearrangement uses TRBV6-5 and TRBJ1-5; 8 bases map to TRBD1. This CDR3 spans 15 amino acids. Trimming at V came to 5 bases and at J to 6 bases, leaving 9 bases not matched to a gene. The germline V gene encodes CDR1 MNHEY and CDR2 SVGAGI. Written as DNA, the CDR3 is TGTGCCAGCAGTCCATTCGACAGGGGTACTCAGCCCCAGCATTTT. Protein product: CASSPFDRGTQPQHF.

The V call is TRBV18, the J call TRBJ1-2, with 7 positions matching TRBD1. V shed 3 bases, J shed 6 bases, and the junction held 7 bases outside the gene matches. This CDR3 has 14 residues. Germline V gene sequence: CDR1 KGHSH, CDR2 LQKENI. The CDR3 DNA is TGTGCCAGCTCACCGACCGGGACAGCAAATGGCTACACCTTC. It yields the protein CASSPTGTANGYTF.

The chain uses TRBV11-2 and TRBJ2-7, with D unclear. Germline CDR1 and CDR2: SGHAT and FQNNGV. CDR3 length equals 16 residues. V was clipped by 3 bases and J by 1 base, with 16 bases between them. In DNA, the CDR3 is TGTGCCAGCAGCTTGGGAACAACTCTCAGGTCCTACGAGCAGTACGTC. Protein: CASSLGTTLRSYEQYV.

The chain carries TRBV7-9 and TRBJ2-1; tentatively, D is TRBD2 (5 bases). The V end lost 5 bases, the J end lost 9 bases, and 11 bases lay between the germline ends. The germline CDR1 and CDR2 sequences are SEHNR and FQNEAQ (reference sequence). The CDR3 is 12 residues long. CDR3 nucleotide sequence: TGTGCCAGCAGCCCGGAGGTCCTTGAGCAGTTCTTC. Translation gives CASSPEVLEQFF.

The V gene is TRBV5-4, the J gene TRBJ2-5; TRBD2 matches 8 bases. There are 14 residues in the CDR3. J lost 5 bases, V lost 1 base, and 4 bases had no gene match. CDR1 SGHNT and CDR2 YYREEE come from the germline V gene (reference sequence). DNA of the CDR3: TGTGCCAGCAGCTTGTCGGGGGGGAGGGAGACCCAGTACTTC. This translates into CASSLSGGRETQYF.

This chain connects TRBV11-2 to TRBJ2-2, with D tentatively TRBD2 (6 bases). Germline CDR1 and CDR2: SGHAT and FQNNGV. V lost 4 bases to trimming and J lost 1 base, with 10 bases between them. The CDR3 contains 15 residues. CDR3 residues: CASSSLGGNTGELFF. CDR3 nucleotides: TGTGCCAGCAGCTCCCTGGGGGGGAACACCGGGGAGCTGTTTTTT.